This passage covers 5 T cell receptor beta chains from one sample sequenced in a study of T cell changes during pregnancy in multiple sclerosis. Only in-frame clones appear in the TCRdb table, and some are missing; sequencing was by immunoSEQ multiplex PCR. Here the sample spans 90,000 to 120,000 clones, roughly 92% being singletons. Sample: peripheral blood, taken in the second trimester of pregnancy. Receptors were obtained from a female donor with multiple sclerosis, enrolled in a pregnancy study.

This clone was detected only once. The chain joins TRBV6-5 to TRBJ2-7; perhaps TRBD1 as D (6 bases). V was clipped by 6 bases and J by 5 bases, with 14 bases between them. Germline CDR1 and CDR2: MNHEY and SVGAGI. The CDR3 is made up of 13 amino acids. In DNA form, the CDR3 reads TGTGCCAGCAGAGAACAGGGAATCCACGAGCAGTACTTC. Protein: CASREQGIHEQYF.

CDR3 protein: CASSDSRDTQYF. CDR3 bases: TGTGCCAGCAGTGACTCGAGAGATACGCAGTATTTT. The chain employs TRBV6-4 and TRBJ2-3, with no clear D. The CDR3 totals 12 residues. V gave up 0 bases and J gave up 5 bases, with 3 bases separating them. Germline lookup yields CDR1 MRHNA and CDR2 SNTAGT.

This clone has a single count. The chain joins TRBV6-6 to TRBJ1-3, with 8 bases matching TRBD1. The germline gives CDR1 MNHNY, CDR2 SVGAGI (reference sequence). Losses at the gene ends were 6 bases for V and 0 bases for J; bases not matched to a gene: 7. This CDR3 contains 16 residues. Here the CDR3 DNA reads TGTGCCAGCAGCAACCTCGACAGGGGCTCTGGAAACACCATATATTTT. It translates to CASSNLDRGSGNTIYF.

The rearrangement links TRBV7-8 to TRBJ2-1, with 7 bases that match TRBD2. Germline CDR1 and CDR2: SGHVS and FQNEAQ. The length of the CDR3 is 18 residues. J lost 1 base, V lost 4 bases, and 13 bases had no gene match. CDR3 nucleotides: TGTGCCAGCAGCTCTAGGGCCGGACTAGTCGGTTCCTACAATGAGCAGTTCTTC. Protein: CASSSRAGLVGSYNEQFF.

The chain uses TRBV4-1 and TRBJ1-3; D unresolved. V lost 0 bases to trimming and J lost 9 bases, with 15 bases between them. The CDR3 has 15 amino acids. Germline V gene sequence: CDR1 MGHRA, CDR2 YSYEKL. The CDR3 sequence is CASSQEPGSQSTIYF. Here the CDR3 DNA reads TGCGCCAGCAGCCAAGAACCGGGGTCTCAAAGCACCATATATTTT.